The source of this T cell receptor beta chain is a study of T cell repertoires in cytomegalovirus infection. Study as a whole: Based on public TCR beta signatures, there were indications of CMV infection and of a matching HLA type. Whole-study findings and limits: Clonotypes of TCR beta that were HLA-C-restricted and CMV-specific dominated the ex vivo response. Based on cumulative public TCR beta family frequency, carriers of CMV plus the relevant HLA were identified.

In its sample, this clonotype was seen a few times. Antigen unknown. Each CDR3 protein gets one entry after TCRdb re-called the reads with MiXCR. The sample holds 630,000 or so distinct CDR3 sequences, 24% seen once. The CDR3 has 16 residues. The V end was cut by 0 bases, the J end by 3 bases, with 18 bases between. Germline loops: CDR1 DFQATT, CDR2 SNEGSKA (reference sequence). This receptor was taken from a human donor in good health (CMV status not recorded). Some clones in this sample may be carry-over from other donors' samples. Material for sequencing was CD8+ T cells from PBMCs. V is TRBV20-1 and J is TRBJ2-7; weak D call: TRBD1 (6 bases). The CDR3: CSARDDRFQGNYEQYF. As DNA, the CDR3 is TGCAGTGCTAGAGATGATCGGTTCCAGGGGAACTACGAGCAGTACTTC.